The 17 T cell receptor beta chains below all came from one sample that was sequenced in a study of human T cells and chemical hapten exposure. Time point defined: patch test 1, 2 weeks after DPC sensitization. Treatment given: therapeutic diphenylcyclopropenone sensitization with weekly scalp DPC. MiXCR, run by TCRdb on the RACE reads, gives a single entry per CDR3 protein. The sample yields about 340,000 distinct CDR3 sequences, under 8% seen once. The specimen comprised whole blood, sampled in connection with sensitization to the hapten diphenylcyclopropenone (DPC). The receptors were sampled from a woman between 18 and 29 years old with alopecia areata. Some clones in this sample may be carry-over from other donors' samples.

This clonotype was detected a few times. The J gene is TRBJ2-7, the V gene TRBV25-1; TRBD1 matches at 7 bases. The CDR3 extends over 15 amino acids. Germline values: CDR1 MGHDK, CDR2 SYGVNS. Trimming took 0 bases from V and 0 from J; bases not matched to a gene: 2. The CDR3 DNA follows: TGTGCCAGCAGTGAATACCGGGACAGCTCCTACGAGCAGTACTTC. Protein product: CASSEYRDSSYEQYF.

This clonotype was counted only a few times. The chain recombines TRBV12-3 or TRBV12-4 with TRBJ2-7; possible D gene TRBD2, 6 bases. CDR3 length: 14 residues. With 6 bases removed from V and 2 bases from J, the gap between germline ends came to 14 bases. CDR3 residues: CASSPGDGPYEQYF. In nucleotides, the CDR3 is TGTGCCAGCAGCCCGGGGGACGGTCCCTACGAGCAGTACTTC.

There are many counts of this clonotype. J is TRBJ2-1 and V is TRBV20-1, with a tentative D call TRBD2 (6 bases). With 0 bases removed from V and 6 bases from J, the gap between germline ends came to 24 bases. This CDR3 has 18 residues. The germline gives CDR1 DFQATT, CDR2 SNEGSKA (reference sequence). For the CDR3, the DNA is TGCAGTGCTAGAGATAGATCTGCGGGGTCCCCTCGGGCCAATGAGCAGTTCTTC. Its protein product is CSARDRSAGSPRANEQFF.

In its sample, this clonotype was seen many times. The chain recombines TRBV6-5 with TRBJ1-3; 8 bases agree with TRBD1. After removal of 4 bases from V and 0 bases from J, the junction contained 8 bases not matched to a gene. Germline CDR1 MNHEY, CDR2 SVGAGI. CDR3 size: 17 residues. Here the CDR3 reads CASSFGQGLSSGNTIYF. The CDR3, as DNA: TGTGCCAGCAGTTTCGGACAGGGTCTTTCCTCTGGAAACACCATATATTTT.

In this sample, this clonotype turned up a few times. CDR3 sequence (DNA): TGCAGTGCTAGAGACCCCGCGTGGCTTCCTACCTTCTCGGGCACAGATACGCAGTATTTT. Residues: CSARDPAWLPTFSGTDTQYF. The rearrangement links TRBV20-1 to TRBJ2-3; no definite D call. This CDR3 has 20 residues. The V gene's germline CDR1 is DFQATT and CDR2 SNEGSKA (reference sequence). The V and J ends lost 0 bases and 1 base respectively, with 26 bases between them.

The CDR3 reads CASSPHRDRGLGGYTF. As DNA, the CDR3 is TGTGCCAGCAGCCCCCACCGGGACAGGGGGCTGGGAGGCTACACCTTC. The chain combines TRBV9 with TRBJ1-2, with 12 bases matching TRBD1. After removal of 4 bases from V and 8 bases from J, the junction contained 12 bases not matched to a gene. This CDR3 contains 16 residues. Per germline, CDR1 SGDLS and CDR2 YYNGEE.

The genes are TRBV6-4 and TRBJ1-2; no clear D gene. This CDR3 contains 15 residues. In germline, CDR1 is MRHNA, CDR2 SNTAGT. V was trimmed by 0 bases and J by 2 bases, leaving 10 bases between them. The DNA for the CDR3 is TGTGCCAGCAGTGACTCCGCCACCCGCAACTATGGCTACACCTTC. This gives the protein CASSDSATRNYGYTF.

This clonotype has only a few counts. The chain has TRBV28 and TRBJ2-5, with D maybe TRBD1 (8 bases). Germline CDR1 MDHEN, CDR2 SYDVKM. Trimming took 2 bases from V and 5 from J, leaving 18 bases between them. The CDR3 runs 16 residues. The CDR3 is CASSLHRGQGGETQYF. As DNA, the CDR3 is TGTGCCAGCAGTTTACACCGAGGACAGGGAGGGGAGACCCAGTACTTC.

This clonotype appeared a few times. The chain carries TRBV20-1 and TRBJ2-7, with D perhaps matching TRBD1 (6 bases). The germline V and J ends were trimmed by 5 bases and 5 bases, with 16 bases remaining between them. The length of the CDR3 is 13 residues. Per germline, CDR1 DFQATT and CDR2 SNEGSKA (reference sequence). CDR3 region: CSAPSTGFNEQYF. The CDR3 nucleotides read TGCAGTGCTCCCTCTACAGGGTTTAACGAGCAGTACTTC.

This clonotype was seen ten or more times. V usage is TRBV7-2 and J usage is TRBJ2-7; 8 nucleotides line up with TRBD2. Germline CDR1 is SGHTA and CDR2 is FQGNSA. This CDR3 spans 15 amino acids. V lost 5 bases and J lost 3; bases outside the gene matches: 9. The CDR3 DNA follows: TGTGCCAGCAGCCAACGCGGGGGGCGATTCTACGAGCAGTACTTC. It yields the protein CASSQRGGRFYEQYF.

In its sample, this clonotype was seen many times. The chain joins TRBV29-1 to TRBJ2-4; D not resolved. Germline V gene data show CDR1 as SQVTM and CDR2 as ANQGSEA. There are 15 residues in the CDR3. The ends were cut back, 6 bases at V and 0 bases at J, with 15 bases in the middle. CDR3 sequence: CSVRKHSGAKNIQYF. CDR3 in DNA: TGCAGCGTCCGCAAGCACTCCGGAGCCAAAAACATTCAGTACTTC.

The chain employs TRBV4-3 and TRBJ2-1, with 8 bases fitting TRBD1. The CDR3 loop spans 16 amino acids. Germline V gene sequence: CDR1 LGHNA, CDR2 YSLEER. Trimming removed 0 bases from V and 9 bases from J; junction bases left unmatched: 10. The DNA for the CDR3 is TGCGCCAGCAGCCAAGATTCCGGGACAGGTAGCCGTGAGCAGTTCTTC. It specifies CASSQDSGTGSREQFF.

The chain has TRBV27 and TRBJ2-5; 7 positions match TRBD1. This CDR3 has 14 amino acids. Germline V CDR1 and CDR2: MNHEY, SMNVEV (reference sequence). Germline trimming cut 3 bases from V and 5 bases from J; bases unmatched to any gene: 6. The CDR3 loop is CASSLDRLAETQYF. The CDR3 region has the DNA TGTGCCAGCAGTTTGGACAGGCTGGCCGAGACCCAGTACTTC.

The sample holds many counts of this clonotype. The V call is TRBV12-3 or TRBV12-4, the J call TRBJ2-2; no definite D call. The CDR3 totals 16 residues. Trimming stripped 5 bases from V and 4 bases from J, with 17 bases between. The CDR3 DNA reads TGTGCCAGCAGTCCCCGGGCCCCCACGGTCACCGGGGAGCTGTTTTTT. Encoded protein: CASSPRAPTVTGELFF.

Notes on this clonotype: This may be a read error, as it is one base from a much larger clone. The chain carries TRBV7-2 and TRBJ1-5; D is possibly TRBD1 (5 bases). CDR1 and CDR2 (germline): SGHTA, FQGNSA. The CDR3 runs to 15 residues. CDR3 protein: CASGFGGSGNQPQHF. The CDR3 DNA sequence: TGTGCCAGCGGCTTTGGGGGGTCTGGCAATCAGCCCCAGCATTTT.

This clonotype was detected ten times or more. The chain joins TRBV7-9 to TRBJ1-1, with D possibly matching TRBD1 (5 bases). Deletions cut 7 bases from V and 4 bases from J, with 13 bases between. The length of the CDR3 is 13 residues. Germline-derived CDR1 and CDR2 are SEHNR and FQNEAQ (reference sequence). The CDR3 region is CASTLSGGTEAFF. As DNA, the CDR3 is TGTGCCAGCACCCTGTCTGGGGGCACTGAAGCTTTCTTT.

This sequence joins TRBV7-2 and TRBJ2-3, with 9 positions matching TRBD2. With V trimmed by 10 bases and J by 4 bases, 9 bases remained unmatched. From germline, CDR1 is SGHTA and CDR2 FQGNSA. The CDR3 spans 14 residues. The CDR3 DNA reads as TGTGCCACCAGAGGCGGGGGGGCCCCAGATACGCAGTATTTT. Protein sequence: CATRGGGAPDTQYF.